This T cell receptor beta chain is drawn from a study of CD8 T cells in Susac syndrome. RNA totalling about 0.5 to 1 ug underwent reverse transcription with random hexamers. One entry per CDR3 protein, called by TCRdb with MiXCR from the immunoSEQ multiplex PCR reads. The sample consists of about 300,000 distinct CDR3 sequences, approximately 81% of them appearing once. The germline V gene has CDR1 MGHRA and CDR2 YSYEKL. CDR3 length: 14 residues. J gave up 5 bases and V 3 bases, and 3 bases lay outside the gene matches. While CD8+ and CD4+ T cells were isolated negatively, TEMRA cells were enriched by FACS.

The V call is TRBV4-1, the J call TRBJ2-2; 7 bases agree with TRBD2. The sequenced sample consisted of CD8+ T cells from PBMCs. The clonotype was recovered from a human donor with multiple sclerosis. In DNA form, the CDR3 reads TGCGCCAGCAGCCAGGGGACTATTACCGGGGAGCTGTTTTTT. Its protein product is CASSQGTITGELFF.